A selection of T cell receptor beta chains follows, all from one sample in a study of read filtering for tumor transcriptome and immune sequencing. TCRdb reanalysed the reads using MiXCR and keeps one entry per CDR3 protein. Altogether about 38,000 distinct CDR3 sequences are present, roughly 15% being singletons, with the ten largest covering about 30%. Sample: a population of CD138-negative cells sorted from bone marrow. These receptors were collected from a donor aged 40 or older with multiple myeloma. Both conserved end residues are part of each CDR3. A D gene is named only where the DNA matches it firmly. Not all rows give a size; the values are once, few, many and, for expanded clones, a class.

cdr3_aa: CASSSGNEQFF
cdr3_nt: TGCGCCAGCAGCTCTGGGAATGAGCAGTTCTTC
d_call: NA
j_call: TRBJ2-1
v_call: TRBV5-1
clone_size: many

cdr3_aa: CSIVTPGSRDTQYF
cdr3_nt: TGCAGCATTGTGACCCCCGGGTCGAGAGATACGCAGTATTTC
d_call: NA
j_call: TRBJ2-3
v_call: TRBV29-1
clone_size: NA

cdr3_aa: CASSSLLSTDTQYF
cdr3_nt: TGCGCCAGCTCTTCACTTTTAAGCACAGATACGCAGTATTTT
d_call: NA
j_call: TRBJ2-3
v_call: TRBV4-1
clone_size: few

cdr3_aa: CASSQATGAAYEQYF
cdr3_nt: TGTGCCAGCAGCCAAGCAACAGGGGCTGCCTACGAGCAGTACTTC
d_call: TRBD1
j_call: TRBJ2-7
v_call: TRBV4-2
clone_size: many

cdr3_aa: CASRRTGGGTTNEKLFF
cdr3_nt: TGTGCCAGCAGACGGACAGGGGGTGGGACAACTAATGAAAAACTGTTTTTT
d_call: TRBD1
j_call: TRBJ1-4
v_call: TRBV2
clone_size: many

cdr3_aa: CASSPRLEHNEQFF
cdr3_nt: TGTGCCAGTAGTCCCCGACTCGAACACAATGAGCAGTTCTTC
d_call: NA
j_call: TRBJ2-1
v_call: TRBV19
clone_size: many

cdr3_aa: CASSSNQGKVEKLFF
cdr3_nt: TGTGCCAGCAGCTCGAACCAGGGAAAAGTGGAAAAACTGTTTTTT
d_call: NA
j_call: TRBJ1-4
v_call: TRBV7-9
clone_size: NA

cdr3_aa: CASSLAENEQFF
cdr3_nt: TGTGCCAGCTCCCTCGCGGAGAATGAGCAGTTCTTC
d_call: NA
j_call: TRBJ2-1
v_call: TRBV18
clone_size: many

cdr3_aa: CASSPTRNTEAFF
cdr3_nt: TGCGCCAGCAGCCCTACTCGAAACACTGAAGCTTTCTTT
d_call: NA
j_call: TRBJ1-1
v_call: TRBV5-1
clone_size: many

cdr3_aa: CASSLNLAGARRETQYF
cdr3_nt: TGCGCCAGCAGCTTGAACCTAGCGGGAGCGAGGAGAGAGACCCAGTACTTC
d_call: TRBD2
j_call: TRBJ2-5
v_call: TRBV5-1
clone_size: many

cdr3_aa: CASSLGTSVSSYNEQFF
cdr3_nt: TGTGCCAGCAGCTTAGGTACTAGCGTAAGCTCCTACAATGAGCAGTTCTTC
d_call: TRBD2
j_call: TRBJ2-1
v_call: TRBV11-2
clone_size: many

cdr3_aa: CASSIIGAGQNTEAFF
cdr3_nt: TGTGCCAGTAGTATAATAGGGGCTGGACAGAACACTGAAGCTTTCTTT
d_call: NA
j_call: TRBJ1-1
v_call: TRBV19
clone_size: few

cdr3_aa: CASSAGTGASGRIYNEQFF
cdr3_nt: TGTGCCAGCAGTGCCGGGACAGGGGCAAGCGGGAGAATCTACAATGAGCAGTTCTTC
d_call: TRBD1
j_call: TRBJ2-1
v_call: TRBV6-2/TRBV6-3
clone_size: NA

cdr3_aa: CASSQGASAGTSYEQYF
cdr3_nt: TGCGCCAGCAGCCAAGGCGCTTCAGCGGGAACCTCCTACGAGCAGTACTTC
d_call: TRBD2
j_call: TRBJ2-7
v_call: TRBV4-1
clone_size: few

cdr3_aa: CASSRQITNYGYTF
cdr3_nt: TGTGCCAGCAGTCGACAGATTACTAACTATGGCTACACCTTC
d_call: NA
j_call: TRBJ1-2
v_call: TRBV6-5
clone_size: many

cdr3_aa: CASSASNNEQFF
cdr3_nt: TGTGCCAGCAGTGCCAGTAACAATGAGCAGTTCTTC
d_call: NA
j_call: TRBJ2-1
v_call: TRBV27
clone_size: many

cdr3_aa: CAWEKGTGSREETQYF
cdr3_nt: TGTGCCTGGGAGAAAGGGACAGGGAGTAGAGAGGAGACCCAGTACTTC
d_call: TRBD1
j_call: TRBJ2-5
v_call: TRBV30
clone_size: few

cdr3_aa: CSAPDPSGRAKNEQFF
cdr3_nt: TGCAGTGCCCCGGACCCTAGCGGGAGGGCCAAGAATGAGCAGTTCTTC
d_call: TRBD2
j_call: TRBJ2-1
v_call: TRBV20-1
clone_size: many

cdr3_aa: CASSDLAGAGELFF
cdr3_nt: TGTGCCAGCAGTGATCTAGCGGGAGCCGGGGAGCTGTTTTTT
d_call: TRBD2
j_call: TRBJ2-2
v_call: TRBV6-4
clone_size: few

cdr3_aa: CASSSTGPGETQYF
cdr3_nt: TGTGCCAGCAGTTCGACAGGGCCCGGGGAGACCCAGTACTTC
d_call: TRBD1
j_call: TRBJ2-5
v_call: TRBV28
clone_size: many

cdr3_aa: CASSKDRGTDTQYF
cdr3_nt: TGTGCCAGCAGCAAGGACAGGGGAACAGATACGCAGTATTTT
d_call: TRBD1
j_call: TRBJ2-3
v_call: TRBV2
clone_size: many

cdr3_aa: CASSPGQGPYNEQFF
cdr3_nt: TGTGCCAGCAGCCCAGGACAGGGGCCCTACAATGAGCAGTTCTTC
d_call: TRBD1
j_call: TRBJ2-1
v_call: TRBV7-2
clone_size: NA

cdr3_aa: CASSIGNTEAFF
cdr3_nt: TGTGCCAGCAGCATCGGCAACACTGAAGCTTTCTTT
d_call: NA
j_call: TRBJ1-1
v_call: TRBV27
clone_size: many

cdr3_aa: CSASGQAQETQYF
cdr3_nt: TGCAGTGCTAGTGGGCAGGCCCAAGAGACCCAGTACTTC
d_call: NA
j_call: TRBJ2-5
v_call: TRBV20-1
clone_size: few

cdr3_aa: CASSLPGQGTTFGTDTQYF
cdr3_nt: TGTGCCAGCAGCTTACCGGGACAGGGGACCACTTTTGGCACAGATACGCAGTATTTT
d_call: TRBD1
j_call: TRBJ2-3
v_call: TRBV7-8
clone_size: NA

cdr3_aa: CASSSGGNEQYF
cdr3_nt: TGTGCCAGCAGCTCAGGAGGCAACGAGCAGTACTTC
d_call: NA
j_call: TRBJ2-7
v_call: TRBV27
clone_size: many

cdr3_aa: CASSQAGNFYEQYF
cdr3_nt: TGTGCCAGCAGCCAAGCCGGGAACTTCTACGAGCAGTACTTC
d_call: NA
j_call: TRBJ2-7
v_call: TRBV14
clone_size: many

cdr3_aa: CAWSVGGQLSNQPQHF
cdr3_nt: TGTGCCTGGAGTGTTGGGGGCCAGCTTAGCAATCAGCCCCAGCATTTT
d_call: NA
j_call: TRBJ1-5
v_call: TRBV30
clone_size: many

cdr3_aa: CASRNRTSGRASDTQYF
cdr3_nt: TGTGCCAGCAGAAACAGGACTAGCGGGAGGGCATCAGATACGCAGTATTTT
d_call: TRBD2
j_call: TRBJ2-3
v_call: TRBV7-8
clone_size: NA

cdr3_aa: CASSQEGALWGQPQHF
cdr3_nt: TGCGCCAGCAGCCAAGAGGGGGCACTCTGGGGTCAGCCCCAGCATTTT
d_call: NA
j_call: TRBJ1-5
v_call: TRBV4-1
clone_size: NA

cdr3_aa: CASSLYPIGYTF
cdr3_nt: TGTGCCAGCAGTTTATACCCTATAGGCTACACCTTC
d_call: NA
j_call: TRBJ1-2
v_call: TRBV28
clone_size: NA

cdr3_aa: CSVGQLRDTQYF
cdr3_nt: TGCAGCGTTGGACAGTTGAGGGATACGCAGTATTTT
d_call: NA
j_call: TRBJ2-3
v_call: TRBV29-1
clone_size: many

cdr3_aa: CASSLGRISGNTIYF
cdr3_nt: TGCGCCAGCAGCTTGGGTCGGATCTCTGGAAACACCATATATTTT
d_call: NA
j_call: TRBJ1-3
v_call: TRBV5-1
clone_size: few

cdr3_aa: CSARAYNEQFF
cdr3_nt: TGCAGTGCTAGAGCCTACAATGAGCAGTTCTTC
d_call: NA
j_call: TRBJ2-1
v_call: TRBV20-1
clone_size: many

cdr3_aa: CASSIVASTSYNEQFF
cdr3_nt: TGTGCCAGTAGTATAGTCGCATCGACCTCCTACAATGAGCAGTTCTTC
d_call: NA
j_call: TRBJ2-1
v_call: TRBV19
clone_size: NA

cdr3_aa: CSARAPGLLPHEQFF
cdr3_nt: TGCAGTGCTAGGGCCCCGGGACTGCTTCCTCATGAGCAGTTCTTC
d_call: NA
j_call: TRBJ2-1
v_call: TRBV20-1
clone_size: many

cdr3_aa: CSVEGTGFRNEQFF
cdr3_nt: TGCAGCGTTGAGGGGACAGGGTTCCGTAATGAGCAGTTCTTC
d_call: TRBD1
j_call: TRBJ2-1
v_call: TRBV29-1
clone_size: many

cdr3_aa: CSASPGHRSEQYF
cdr3_nt: TGCAGTGCTAGCCCGGGACACCGGAGCGAGCAGTACTTC
d_call: NA
j_call: TRBJ2-7
v_call: TRBV20-1
clone_size: many

cdr3_aa: CSILAGSSYNEQFF
cdr3_nt: TGCAGCATACTAGCGGGTAGCTCCTACAATGAGCAGTTCTTC
d_call: TRBD2
j_call: TRBJ2-1
v_call: TRBV29-1
clone_size: many

cdr3_aa: CSVEGGALAKNIQYF
cdr3_nt: TGCAGCGTTGAAGGGGGGGCGCTGGCCAAAAACATTCAGTACTTC
d_call: NA
j_call: TRBJ2-4
v_call: TRBV29-1
clone_size: many

cdr3_aa: CASSPGPAGENEQFF
cdr3_nt: TGTGCCAGCAGCCCAGGACCAGCGGGAGAAAATGAGCAGTTCTTC
d_call: TRBD2
j_call: TRBJ2-1
v_call: TRBV9
clone_size: NA

cdr3_aa: CASSYLQGPNEKLFF
cdr3_nt: TGTGCCAGCAGCTACCTACAGGGACCCAATGAAAAACTGTTTTTT
d_call: NA
j_call: TRBJ1-4
v_call: TRBV5-6
clone_size: many

cdr3_aa: CASSYSGSWFF
cdr3_nt: TGTGCCAGCAGTTACTCTGGCTCGTGGTTCTTC
d_call: NA
j_call: TRBJ2-1
v_call: TRBV6-6
clone_size: few